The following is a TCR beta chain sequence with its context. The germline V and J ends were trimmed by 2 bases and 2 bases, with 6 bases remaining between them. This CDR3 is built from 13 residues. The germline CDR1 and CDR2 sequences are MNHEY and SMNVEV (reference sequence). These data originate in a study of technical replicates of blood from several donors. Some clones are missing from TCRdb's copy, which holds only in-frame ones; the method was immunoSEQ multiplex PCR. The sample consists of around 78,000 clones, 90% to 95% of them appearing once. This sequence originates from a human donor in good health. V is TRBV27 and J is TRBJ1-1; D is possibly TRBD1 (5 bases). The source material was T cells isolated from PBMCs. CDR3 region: CASSLTGNTEAFF. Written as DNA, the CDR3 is TGTGCCAGCAGTTTAACAGGAAACACTGAAGCTTTCTTT.